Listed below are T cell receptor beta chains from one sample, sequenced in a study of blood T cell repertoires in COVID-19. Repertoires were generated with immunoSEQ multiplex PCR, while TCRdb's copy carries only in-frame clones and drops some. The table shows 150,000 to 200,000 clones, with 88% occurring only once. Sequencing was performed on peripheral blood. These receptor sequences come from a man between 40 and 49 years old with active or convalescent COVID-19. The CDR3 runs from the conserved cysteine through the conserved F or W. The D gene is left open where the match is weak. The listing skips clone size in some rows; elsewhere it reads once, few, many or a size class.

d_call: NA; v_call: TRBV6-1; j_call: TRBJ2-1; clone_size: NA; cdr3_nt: NA; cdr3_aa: CASSEALSWEPSYNEQFF
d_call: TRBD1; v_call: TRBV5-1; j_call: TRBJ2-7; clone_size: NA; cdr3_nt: TGCGCCAGCAGCGAGACAGGGAACTCCTACGAGCAGTACTTC; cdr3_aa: CASSETGNSYEQYF
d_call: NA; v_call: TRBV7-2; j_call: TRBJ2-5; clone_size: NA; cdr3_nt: TGTGCCAGCAGCTTAGCTACCACAGGCCTCCAAGAGACCCAGTACTTC; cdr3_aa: CASSLATTGLQETQYF
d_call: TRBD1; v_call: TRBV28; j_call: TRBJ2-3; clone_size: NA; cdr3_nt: TGTGCCAGCAGTAGGGACAGGGGGCGGGATACGCAGTATTTT; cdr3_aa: CASSRDRGRDTQYF
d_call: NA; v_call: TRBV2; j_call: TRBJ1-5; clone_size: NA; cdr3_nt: TGTGCCAGCAGTGTGGGGGACACAAATCAGCCCCAGCATTTT; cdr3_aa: CASSVGDTNQPQHF
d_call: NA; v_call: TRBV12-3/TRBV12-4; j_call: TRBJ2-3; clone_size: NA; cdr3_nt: TGTGCCAGCAGTTTGCAGATCACGCAGTATTTT; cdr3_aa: CASSLQITQYF
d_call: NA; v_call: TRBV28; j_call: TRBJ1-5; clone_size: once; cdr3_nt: TGTGCCAGCAGCCTTAGTACAGGGACGGGCAATCAGCCCCAGCATTTT; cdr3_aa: CASSLSTGTGNQPQHF
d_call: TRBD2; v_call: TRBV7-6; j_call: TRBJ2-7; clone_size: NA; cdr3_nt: TGTGCCAGCAGTCAAACTCCCGGGACTAAGTACGAGCAGTACTTC; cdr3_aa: CASSQTPGTKYEQYF
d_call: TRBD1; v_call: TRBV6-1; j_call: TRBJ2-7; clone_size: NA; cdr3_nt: TGTGCCAGCAGTGGTCCTGGCGGGACAGGGGGTTACGAGCAGTACTTC; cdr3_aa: CASSGPGGTGGYEQYF
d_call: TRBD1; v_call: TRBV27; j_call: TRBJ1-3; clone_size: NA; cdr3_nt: TGTGCCAGCAGTTTATCGTGGACAGGGATGAGAAACACCATATATTTT; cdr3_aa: CASSLSWTGMRNTIYF
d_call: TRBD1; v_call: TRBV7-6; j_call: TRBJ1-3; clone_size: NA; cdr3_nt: TGTGCCAGCAACCCTGGGGCAGGGGGAGGAAACACCATATATTTT; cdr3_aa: CASNPGAGGGNTIYF
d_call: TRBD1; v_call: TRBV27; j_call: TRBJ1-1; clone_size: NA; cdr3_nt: TGTGCCAGCAGGGACAGGGGACTTACGAACACTGAAGCTTTCTTT; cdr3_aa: CASRDRGLTNTEAFF
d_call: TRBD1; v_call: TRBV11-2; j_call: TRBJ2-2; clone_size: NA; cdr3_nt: TGTGCCAGCAGCCCCCGGACAGGGGGGATCACCGGGGAGCTGTTTTTT; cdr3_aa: CASSPRTGGITGELFF
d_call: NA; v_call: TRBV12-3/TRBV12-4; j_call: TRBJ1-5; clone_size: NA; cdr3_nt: TGTGCCAGCACTACGGACAGCCAGCCCCAGCATTTT; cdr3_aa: CASTTDSQPQHF
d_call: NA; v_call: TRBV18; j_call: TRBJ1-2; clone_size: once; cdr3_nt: TGTGCCAGCTCCCCAGATCGGCTACAGGGCTACACCTTC; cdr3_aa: CASSPDRLQGYTF
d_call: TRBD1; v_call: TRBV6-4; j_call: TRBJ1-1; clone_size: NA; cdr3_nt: TGTGCCAGCAGTATTTCGAGGGACAGGGGGGCTGAAGCTTTCTTT; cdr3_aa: CASSISRDRGAEAFF
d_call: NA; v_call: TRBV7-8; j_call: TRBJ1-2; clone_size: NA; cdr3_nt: TGTGCCAGCAGCATTGGACAGAATAGTTGGTATGGCTACACCTTC; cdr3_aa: CASSIGQNSWYGYTF
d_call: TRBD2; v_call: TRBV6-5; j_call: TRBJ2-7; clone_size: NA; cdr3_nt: TGTGCCAGCAGTTCCTCTAGCGGGTACTCCTACGAGCAGTACTTC; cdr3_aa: CASSSSSGYSYEQYF
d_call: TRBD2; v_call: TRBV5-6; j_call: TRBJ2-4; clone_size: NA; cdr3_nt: TGTGCCAGCAGCTTGCTAGCGGGGGACAAAAACATTCAGTACTTC; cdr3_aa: CASSLLAGDKNIQYF
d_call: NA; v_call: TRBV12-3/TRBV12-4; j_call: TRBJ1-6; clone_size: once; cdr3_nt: TGTGCCAGCACGTTCCCCTCCGCACCCCTCCACTTT; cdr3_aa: CASTFPSAPLHF
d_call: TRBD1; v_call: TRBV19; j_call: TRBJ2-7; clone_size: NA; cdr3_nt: TGTGCCAGTAGTAGGACAGGGGGCTACGAGCAGTACTTC; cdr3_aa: CASSRTGGYEQYF
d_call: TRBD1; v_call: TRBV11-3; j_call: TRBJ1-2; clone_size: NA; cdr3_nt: TGTGCCAGCAGCCCGTCCGGGACAGGGAGTCAGAATGGCTACACCTTC; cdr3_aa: CASSPSGTGSQNGYTF
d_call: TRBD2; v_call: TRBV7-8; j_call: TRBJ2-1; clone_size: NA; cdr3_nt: TGTGCCAGCACTCCGCTAGCGGGAGGGCCTGTGAATGAGCAGTTCTTC; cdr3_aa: CASTPLAGGPVNEQFF
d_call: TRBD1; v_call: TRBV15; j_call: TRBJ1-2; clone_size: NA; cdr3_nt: TGTGCCACCAGCGTAGGGGGACAGAACAGACCGGGCTACACCTTC; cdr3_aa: CATSVGGQNRPGYTF
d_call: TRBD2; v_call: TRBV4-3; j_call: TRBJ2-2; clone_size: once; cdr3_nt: TGCGCCAGCAGCCAACGGGCTAGCGGGGGGCTAACCGGGGAGCTGTTTTTT; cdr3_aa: CASSQRASGGLTGELFF
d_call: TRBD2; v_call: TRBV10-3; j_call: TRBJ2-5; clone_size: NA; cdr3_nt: TGTGCCATCAGAGAAGCCACTAGCGGGGTGGTACCGGGGACCCAGTACTTC; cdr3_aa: CAIREATSGVVPGTQYF
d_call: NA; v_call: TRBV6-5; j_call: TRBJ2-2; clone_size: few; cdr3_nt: TGTGCCAGCAGTTACTCGGCGGTAGGGGACACCGGGGAGCTGTTTTTT; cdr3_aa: CASSYSAVGDTGELFF